In this sample, the clone carrying this T cell receptor (beta chain) turned up a few times. Its antigen is unknown. This entry is derived from a study of CD8 T cells in ankylosing spondylitis. Overall study findings and caveats: Clones tied to disease were said to be significantly enriched in matched ankylosing spondylitis synovial fluid. CD8+ by phenotype, disease-linked clones were relatively rare in peripheral blood. What appeared characteristic of ankylosing spondylitis blood was a TCR beta motif of several highly homologous variants.

The CDR3 length is 14 residues. The ends lost 6 bases at V and 4 bases at J; junction bases unmatched: 7. Germline V gene data show CDR1 as MDHEN and CDR2 as SYDVKM. In making TCR beta libraries, quantitative 5'-RACE with molecular barcodes was used. One entry per CDR3 protein, called by TCRdb with MiXCR from the 5' RACE reads. The sample holds just under 550,000 distinct CDR3 sequences, roughly 13% seen once. Sequenced input: blood, either unsorted or a sorted T cell fraction (not recorded which). The gene calls are TRBV28 and TRBJ2-5, with TRBD2 identical over 8 bases. The sequence was obtained from a male donor with ankylosing spondylitis. CDR3 DNA sequence: TGTGCCAGCAGGGGACTGACTAGCGTAGAGACCCAGTACTTC. Its protein product is CASRGLTSVETQYF. The variable domain in full, completed from reference TRBV28 and TRBJ2-5, reads DVKVTQSSRYLVKRTGEKVFLECVQDMDHENMFWYRQDPGLGLRLIYFSYDVKMKEKGDIPEGYSVSREKKERFSLILESASTNQTSMYLCASRGLTSVETQYFGPGTRLLVL.